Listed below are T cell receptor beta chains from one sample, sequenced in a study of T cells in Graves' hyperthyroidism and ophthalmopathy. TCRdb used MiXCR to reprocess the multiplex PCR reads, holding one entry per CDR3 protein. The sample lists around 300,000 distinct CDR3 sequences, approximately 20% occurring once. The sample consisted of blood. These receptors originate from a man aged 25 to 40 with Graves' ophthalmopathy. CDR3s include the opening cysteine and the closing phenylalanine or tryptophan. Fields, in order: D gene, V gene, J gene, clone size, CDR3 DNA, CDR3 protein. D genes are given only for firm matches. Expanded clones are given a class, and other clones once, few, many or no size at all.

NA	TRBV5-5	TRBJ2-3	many	TGTGCCAGCAGCTTTAACACAGATACGCAGTATTTT	CASSFNTDTQYF
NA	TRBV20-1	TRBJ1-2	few	TGCAGTGCTAGAAAACAGGGTGGAGAGGTTCGTGGCTACACCTTC	CSARKQGGEVRGYTF
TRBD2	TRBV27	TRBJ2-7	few	TGTGCCAGCAGTACATCATCAGCGGGAGGTTTCGAGCAGTACTTC	CASSTSSAGGFEQYF
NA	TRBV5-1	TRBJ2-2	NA	TGCGCCAGCAGCTTGGAAGCACGGGCGGGTCACACCGGGGAGCTGTTTTTT	CASSLEARAGHTGELFF
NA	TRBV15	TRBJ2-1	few	TGTGCCACCAGCAGAGGGGGGAATGAGCAGTTCTTC	CATSRGGNEQFF
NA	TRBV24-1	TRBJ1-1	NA	TGTGCCACCAGTGACCTCAGCTACACTGAAGCTTTCTTT	CATSDLSYTEAFF
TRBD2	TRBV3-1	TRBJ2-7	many	TGTGCCAGCAGCCAACTAGCGGGAAACGAGCAGTACTTC	CASSQLAGNEQYF
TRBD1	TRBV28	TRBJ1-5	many	TGTGCCAGCAGCTCGCGGGACAGGCGGGATCAGCCCCAGCATTTT	CASSSRDRRDQPQHF
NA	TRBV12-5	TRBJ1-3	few	TGTGCTAGTGGAACAGGGTTCACCATATATTTT	CASGTGFTIYF
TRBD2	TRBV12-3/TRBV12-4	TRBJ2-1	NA	TGTGCCAGCAGTTTGGGACTAGCGGGAGGTCAGAATGAGCAGTTCTTC	CASSLGLAGGQNEQFF
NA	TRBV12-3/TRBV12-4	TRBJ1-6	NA	TGTGCCAGCAGTCCCGGGACGCATAGCTCCTATAATTCACCCCTCCACTTT	CASSPGTHSSYNSPLHF
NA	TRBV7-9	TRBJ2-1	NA	TGTGCCAGCAGCTTAGGCGATCCCTCCTACAATGAGCAGTTCTTC	CASSLGDPSYNEQFF
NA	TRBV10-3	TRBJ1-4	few	TGTGCCATCAGTGCCCAGGTTGGGGAAAAACTGTTTTTT	CAISAQVGEKLFF
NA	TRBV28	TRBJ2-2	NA	TGTGCCAGCTACAAGGGGGGAATCACCGGGGAGCTGTTTTTT	CASYKGGITGELFF
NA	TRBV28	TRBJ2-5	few	TGTGCCAGCAGTTCCCTTGGTGGGGAGACCCAGTACTTC	CASSSLGGETQYF
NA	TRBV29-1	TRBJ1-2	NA	TGCAGCGTTGAAGGATACCAGGACTATGGCTACACCTTC	CSVEGYQDYGYTF
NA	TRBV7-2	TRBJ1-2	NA	TGTGCCAGCAGACAGACAGGACCCTCTGGTGGCTACACCTTC	CASRQTGPSGGYTF
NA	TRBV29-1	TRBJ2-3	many	TGCAGCGTCGGGGCGGAGGAAACGTTCACAGATACGCAGTATTTT	CSVGAEETFTDTQYF
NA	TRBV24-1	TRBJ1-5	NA	TGTGCCACCGGTGGCGATAATAGCAATCAGCCCCAGCATTTT	CATGGDNSNQPQHF
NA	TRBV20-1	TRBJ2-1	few	TGCAGTGCTAGGGACGGGACCGACAATGAGCAGTTCTTC	CSARDGTDNEQFF
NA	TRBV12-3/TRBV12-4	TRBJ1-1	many	TGTGCCAGCAGTTTACAAGGGGTTGGGACTGAAGCTTTCTTT	CASSLQGVGTEAFF
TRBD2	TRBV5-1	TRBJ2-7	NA	TGCGCCAGCAACTCAATAGCGGGGGACGAATACGAGCAGTACTTC	CASNSIAGDEYEQYF
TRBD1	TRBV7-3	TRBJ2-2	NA	TGTGCCAGCAGCTCACAGGGGACCGGGGAGCTGTTTTTT	CASSSQGTGELFF
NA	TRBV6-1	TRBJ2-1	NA	TGTGCCAGCAGTGAATCCGGATGGGGCAATGAGCAGTTCTTC	CASSESGWGNEQFF
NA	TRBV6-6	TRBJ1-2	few	TGTGCCAGCAGTTACCTCCTACCGACAGGAGCTAACTATGGCTACACCTTC	CASSYLLPTGANYGYTF
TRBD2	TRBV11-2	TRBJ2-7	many	TGTGCCAGCAGCTCGACCGCCTCTAGCGGGGTATGGGCCGAGCAGTACTTC	CASSSTASSGVWAEQYF
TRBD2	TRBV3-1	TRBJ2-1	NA	TGTGCCAGCAGCCAGGACCCCCTAGCGGGAGAAACCTACAATGAGCAGTTCTTC	CASSQDPLAGETYNEQFF
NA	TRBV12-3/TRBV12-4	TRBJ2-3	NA	TGTGCCAGCAGTTTGAGGATAACCCGCACAGATACGCAGTATTTT	CASSLRITRTDTQYF
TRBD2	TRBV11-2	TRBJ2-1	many	TGTGCCAGCAGCCCTCGGACTAGCGGCTACAATGAGCAGTTCTTC	CASSPRTSGYNEQFF
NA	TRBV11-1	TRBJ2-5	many	TGTGCCAGCAGCGTAGACACGTACCAAGAGACCCAGTACTTC	CASSVDTYQETQYF
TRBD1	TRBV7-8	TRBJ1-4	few	TGTGCCAGCAGCTTAGCTCCTCCGAGGACAGGGGGCTTAAATGAAAAACTGTTTTTT	CASSLAPPRTGGLNEKLFF